This record covers a single T cell receptor beta chain. Its target is unknown. The CDR3 length is 14 residues. Trimming left V 2 bases short and J 3 bases short, with 10 bases between. Germline CDR1 SGHVS, CDR2 FNYEAQ. Primers for the PCR totalled 60 Vbeta and 13 Jbeta. Repertoires were generated with immunoSEQ multiplex PCR, while TCRdb's copy carries only in-frame clones and drops some. This table holds 150,000 to 200,000 clones, approximately 80% found once. These data belong to a study of cytomegalovirus exposure and HLA in healthy donors. Notes on the study in general: Generally TCR sequences proved uncommon, though certain public TCRs appeared in numerous donors.

This chain uses TRBV7-6 with TRBJ1-1; D perhaps matches TRBD1 (5 bases). This TCR was recovered from a woman in her forties or fifties in good health and CMV-seropositive. Input material: PBMCs. In nucleotides, the CDR3 is TGTGCCAGCAGCTTAAGCGGGGGGGACACTGAAGCTTTCTTT. Translation: CASSLSGGDTEAFF.